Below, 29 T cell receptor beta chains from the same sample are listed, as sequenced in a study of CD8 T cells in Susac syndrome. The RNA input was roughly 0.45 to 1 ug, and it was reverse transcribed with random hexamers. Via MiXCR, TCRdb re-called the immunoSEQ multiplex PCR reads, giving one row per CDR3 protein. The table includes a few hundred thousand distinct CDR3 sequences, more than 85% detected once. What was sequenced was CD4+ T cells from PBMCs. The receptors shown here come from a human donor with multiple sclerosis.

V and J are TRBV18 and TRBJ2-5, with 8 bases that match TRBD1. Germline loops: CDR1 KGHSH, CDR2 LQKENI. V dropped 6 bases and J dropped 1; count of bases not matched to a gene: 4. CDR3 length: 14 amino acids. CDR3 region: CASSPDRAQETQYF. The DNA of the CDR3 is TGTGCCAGCTCGCCGGACAGGGCCCAAGAGACCCAGTACTTC.

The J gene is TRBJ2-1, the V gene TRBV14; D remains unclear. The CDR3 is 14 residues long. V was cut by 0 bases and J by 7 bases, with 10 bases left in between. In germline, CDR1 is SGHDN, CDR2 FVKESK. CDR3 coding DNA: TGTGCCAGCAGCCAAGATTTTGGAAGGAATGAGCAGTTCTTC. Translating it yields CASSQDFGRNEQFF.

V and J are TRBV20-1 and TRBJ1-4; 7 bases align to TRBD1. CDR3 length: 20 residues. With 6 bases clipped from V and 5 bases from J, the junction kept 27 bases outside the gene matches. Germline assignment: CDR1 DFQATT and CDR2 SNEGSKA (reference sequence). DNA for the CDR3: TGCAGTGCCCGGTCCATTCAGGCGAAACAGGGGCGTTCCCTCAATGAAAAACTGTTTTTT. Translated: CSARSIQAKQGRSLNEKLFF.

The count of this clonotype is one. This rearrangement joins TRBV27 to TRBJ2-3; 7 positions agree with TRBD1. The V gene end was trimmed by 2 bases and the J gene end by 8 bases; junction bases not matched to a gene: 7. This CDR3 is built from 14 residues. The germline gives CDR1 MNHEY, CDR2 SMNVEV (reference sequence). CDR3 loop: CASSLRGPAGTQYF. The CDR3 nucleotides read TGTGCCAGCAGTTTAAGGGGGCCGGCAGGTACGCAGTATTTT.

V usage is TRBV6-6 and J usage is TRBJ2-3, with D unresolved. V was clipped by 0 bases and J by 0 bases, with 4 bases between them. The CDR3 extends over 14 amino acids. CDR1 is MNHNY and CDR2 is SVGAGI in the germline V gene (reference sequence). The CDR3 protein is CASSYSASTDTQYF. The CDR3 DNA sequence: TGTGCCAGCAGTTACTCGGCTAGCACAGATACGCAGTATTTT.

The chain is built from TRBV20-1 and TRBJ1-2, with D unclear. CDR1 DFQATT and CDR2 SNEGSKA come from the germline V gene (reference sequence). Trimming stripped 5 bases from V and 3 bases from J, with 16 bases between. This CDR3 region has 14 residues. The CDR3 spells CSAPPRTYDYGYTF. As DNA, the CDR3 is TGCAGTGCTCCCCCCAGGACGTATGACTATGGCTACACCTTC.

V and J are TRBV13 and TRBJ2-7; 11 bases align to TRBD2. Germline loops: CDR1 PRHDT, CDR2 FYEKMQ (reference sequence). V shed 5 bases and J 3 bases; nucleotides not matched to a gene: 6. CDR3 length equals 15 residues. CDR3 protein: CASSLELAGGYEQYF. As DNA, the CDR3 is TGTGCCAGCAGCCTGGAGCTAGCGGGGGGCTACGAGCAGTACTTC.

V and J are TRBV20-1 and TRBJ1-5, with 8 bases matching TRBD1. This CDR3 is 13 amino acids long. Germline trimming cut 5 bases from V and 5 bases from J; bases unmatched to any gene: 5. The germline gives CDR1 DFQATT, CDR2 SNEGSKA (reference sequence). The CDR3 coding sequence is TGCAGTGCTCTGGACAGGGCGGATCAGCCCCAGCATTTT. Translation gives CSALDRADQPQHF.

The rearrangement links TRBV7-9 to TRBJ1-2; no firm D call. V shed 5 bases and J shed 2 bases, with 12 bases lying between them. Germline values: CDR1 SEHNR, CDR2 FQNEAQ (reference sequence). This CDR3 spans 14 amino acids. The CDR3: CASSLWTVNYGYTF. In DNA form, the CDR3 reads TGTGCCAGCAGCCTCTGGACGGTAAACTATGGCTACACCTTC.

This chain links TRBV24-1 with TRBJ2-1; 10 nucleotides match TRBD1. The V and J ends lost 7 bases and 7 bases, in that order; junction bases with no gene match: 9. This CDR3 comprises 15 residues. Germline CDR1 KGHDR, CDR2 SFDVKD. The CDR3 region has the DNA TGTGCCACCAGCCCCGGGACAGGGGTTATTAATGAGCAGTTCTTC. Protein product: CATSPGTGVINEQFF.

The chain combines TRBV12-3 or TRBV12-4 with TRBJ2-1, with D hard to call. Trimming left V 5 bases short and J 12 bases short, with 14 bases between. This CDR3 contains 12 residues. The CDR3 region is CASSPSAPGQFF. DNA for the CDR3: TGTGCCAGCAGTCCCTCCGCCCCGGGGCAGTTCTTC.

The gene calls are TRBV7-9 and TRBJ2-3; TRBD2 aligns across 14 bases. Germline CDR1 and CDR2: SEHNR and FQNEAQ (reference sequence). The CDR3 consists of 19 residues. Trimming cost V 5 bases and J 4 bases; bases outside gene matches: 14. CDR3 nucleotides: TGTGCCAGCAGCATTGGACTAGCGGGGGGAGTAGGAATCCCAGATACGCAGTATTTT. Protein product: CASSIGLAGGVGIPDTQYF.

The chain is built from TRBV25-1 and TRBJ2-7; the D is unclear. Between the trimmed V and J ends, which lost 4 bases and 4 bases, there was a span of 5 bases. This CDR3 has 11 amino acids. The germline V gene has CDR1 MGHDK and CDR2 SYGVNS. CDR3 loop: CASSGAYEQYF. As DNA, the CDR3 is TGTGCCAGCAGTGGAGCTTACGAGCAGTACTTC.

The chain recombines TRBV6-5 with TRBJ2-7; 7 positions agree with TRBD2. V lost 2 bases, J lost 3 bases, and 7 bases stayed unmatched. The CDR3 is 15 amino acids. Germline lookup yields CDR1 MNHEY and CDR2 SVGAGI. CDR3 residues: CASSYPERGNYEQYF. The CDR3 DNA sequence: TGTGCCAGCAGTTACCCCGAGCGGGGTAACTACGAGCAGTACTTC.

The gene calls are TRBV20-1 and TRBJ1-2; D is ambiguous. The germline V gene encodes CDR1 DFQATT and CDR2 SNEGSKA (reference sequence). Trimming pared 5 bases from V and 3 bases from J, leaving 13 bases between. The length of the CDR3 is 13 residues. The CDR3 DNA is TGCAGTGCTGGTATGGGCGCATACTATGGCTACACCTTC. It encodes CSAGMGAYYGYTF.

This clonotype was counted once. CDR3 residues: CASSQRDWETQYF. CDR3 sequence (DNA): TGTGCCAGCAGCCAAAGGGATTGGGAGACCCAGTACTTC. The V gene is TRBV3-1, the J gene TRBJ2-5; D call uncertain. The CDR3 consists of 13 residues. The germline V gene has CDR1 LGHDT and CDR2 YNNKEL (reference sequence). Trimming took off 2 bases at V and 5 bases at J, with 9 bases between the two ends.

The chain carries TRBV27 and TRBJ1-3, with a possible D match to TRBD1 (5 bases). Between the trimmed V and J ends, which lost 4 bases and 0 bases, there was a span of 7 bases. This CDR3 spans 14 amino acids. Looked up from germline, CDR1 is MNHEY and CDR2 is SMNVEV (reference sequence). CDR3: CASSSRDSGNTIYF. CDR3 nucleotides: TGTGCCAGCAGTTCCAGGGACTCTGGAAACACCATATATTTT.

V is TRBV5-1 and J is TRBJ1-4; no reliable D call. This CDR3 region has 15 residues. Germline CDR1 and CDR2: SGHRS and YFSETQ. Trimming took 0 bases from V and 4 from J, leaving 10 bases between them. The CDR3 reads CASSLGTTDNEKLFF. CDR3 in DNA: TGCGCCAGCAGCTTGGGAACCACGGATAATGAAAAACTGTTTTTT.

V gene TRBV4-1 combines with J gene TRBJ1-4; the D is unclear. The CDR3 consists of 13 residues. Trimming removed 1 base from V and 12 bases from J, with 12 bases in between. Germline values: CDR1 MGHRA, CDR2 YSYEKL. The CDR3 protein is CASSQVIEAQLFF. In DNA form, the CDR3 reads TGCGCCAGCAGCCAAGTCATCGAGGCCCAACTGTTTTTT.

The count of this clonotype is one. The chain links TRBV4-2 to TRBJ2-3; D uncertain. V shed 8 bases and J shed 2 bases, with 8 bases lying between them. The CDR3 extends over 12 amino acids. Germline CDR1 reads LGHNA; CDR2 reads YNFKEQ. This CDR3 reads CASGSTTDTQYF. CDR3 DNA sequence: TGTGCCAGCGGTAGCACCACAGATACGCAGTATTTT.

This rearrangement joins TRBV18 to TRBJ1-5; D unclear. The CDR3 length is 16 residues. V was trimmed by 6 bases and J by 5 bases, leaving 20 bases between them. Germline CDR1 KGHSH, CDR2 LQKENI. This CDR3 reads CASSSTKGNPDQPQHF. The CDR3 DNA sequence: TGTGCCAGCTCCTCCACGAAGGGCAACCCGGATCAGCCCCAGCATTTT. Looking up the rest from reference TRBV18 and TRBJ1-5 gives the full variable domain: NAGVMQNPRHLVRRRGQEARLRCSPMKGHSHVYWYRQLPEEGLKFMVYLQKENIIDESGMPKERFSAEFPKEGPSILRIQQVVRGDSAAYFCASSSTKGNPDQPQHFGDGTRLSIL.

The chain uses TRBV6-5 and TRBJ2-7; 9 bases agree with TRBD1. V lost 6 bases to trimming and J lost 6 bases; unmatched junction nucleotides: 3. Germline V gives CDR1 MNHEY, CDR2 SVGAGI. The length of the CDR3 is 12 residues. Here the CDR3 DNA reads TGTGCCAGCAGCTCGACAGGGGGCGAGCAGTACGTC. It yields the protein CASSSTGGEQYV.

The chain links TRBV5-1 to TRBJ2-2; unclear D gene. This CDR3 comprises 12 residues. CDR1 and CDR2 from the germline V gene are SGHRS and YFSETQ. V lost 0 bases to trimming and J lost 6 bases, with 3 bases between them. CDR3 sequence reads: CASSLVPGELFF. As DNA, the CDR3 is TGCGCCAGCAGCTTGGTTCCCGGGGAGCTGTTTTTT.

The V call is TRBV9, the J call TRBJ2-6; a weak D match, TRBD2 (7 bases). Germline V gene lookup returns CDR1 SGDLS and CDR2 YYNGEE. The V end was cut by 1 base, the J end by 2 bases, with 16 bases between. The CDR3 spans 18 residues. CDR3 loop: CASSVRFPGGPGANVLTF. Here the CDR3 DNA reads TGTGCCAGCAGCGTACGATTTCCGGGGGGCCCTGGGGCCAACGTCCTGACTTTC.

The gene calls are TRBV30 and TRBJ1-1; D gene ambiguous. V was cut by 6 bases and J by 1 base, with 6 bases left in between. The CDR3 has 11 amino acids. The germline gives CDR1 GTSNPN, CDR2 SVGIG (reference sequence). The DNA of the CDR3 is TGTGCCTGCGAGAGGAACACTGAAGCTTTCTTT. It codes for CACERNTEAFF. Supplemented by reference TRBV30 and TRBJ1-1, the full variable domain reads SQTIHQWPATLVQPVGSPLSLECTVEGTSNPNLYWYRQAAGRGLQLLFYSVGIGQISSEVPQNLSASRPQDRQFILSSKKLLLSDSGFYLCACERNTEAFFGQGTRLTVV.

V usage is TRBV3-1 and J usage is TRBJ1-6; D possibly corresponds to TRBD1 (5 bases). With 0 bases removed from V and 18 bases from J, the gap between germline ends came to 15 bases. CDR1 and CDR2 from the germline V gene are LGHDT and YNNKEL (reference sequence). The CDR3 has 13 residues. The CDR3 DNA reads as TGTGCCAGCAGCCAAGATCGGGGGAGGCTTCCCCACTTT. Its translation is CASSQDRGRLPHF.

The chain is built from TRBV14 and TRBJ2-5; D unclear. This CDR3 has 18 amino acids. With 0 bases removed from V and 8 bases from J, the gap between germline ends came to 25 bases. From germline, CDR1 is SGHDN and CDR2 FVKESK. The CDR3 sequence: CASSQDLTRYSPSSTQYF. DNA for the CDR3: TGTGCCAGCAGCCAAGATTTGACACGCTACTCCCCCAGTAGTACCCAGTACTTC.

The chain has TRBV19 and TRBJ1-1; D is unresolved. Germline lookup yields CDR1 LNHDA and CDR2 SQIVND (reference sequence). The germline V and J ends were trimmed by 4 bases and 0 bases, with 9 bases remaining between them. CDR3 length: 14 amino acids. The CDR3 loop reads CASSTPGMNTEAFF. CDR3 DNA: TGTGCCAGTAGTACCCCGGGGATGAACACTGAAGCTTTCTTT. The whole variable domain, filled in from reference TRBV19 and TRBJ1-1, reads DGGITQSPKYLFRKEGQNVTLSCEQNLNHDAMYWYRQDPGQGLRLIYYSQIVNDFQKGDIAEGYSVSREKKESFPLTVTSAQKNPTAFYLCASSTPGMNTEAFFGQGTRLTVV.

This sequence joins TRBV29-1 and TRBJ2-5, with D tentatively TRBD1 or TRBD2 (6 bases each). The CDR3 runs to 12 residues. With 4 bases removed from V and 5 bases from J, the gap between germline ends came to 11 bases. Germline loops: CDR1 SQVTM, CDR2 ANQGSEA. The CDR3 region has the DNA TGCAGCGTTGGGGGGGCAGGGGAGACCCAGTACTTC. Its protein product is CSVGGAGETQYF.